The 2 T cell receptor beta chains below all came from one sample that was sequenced in a study of OX40 agonist ivuxolimab in advanced cancers. Repertoires were generated with immunoSEQ multiplex PCR, while TCRdb's copy carries only in-frame clones and drops some. Of about 48,000 clones in the sample, roughly 84% were seen once. Here the sequenced sample was CD4+ or CD8+ T cells sorted from blood, taken in a trial of the OX40 agonist ivuxolimab. The source of these receptors is an adult with an advanced solid tumor such as melanoma, head and neck, liver or kidney cancer.

The chain is built from TRBV11-2 and TRBJ1-1; D is ambiguous. CDR3 length: 13 residues. The V gene lost 3 bases and the J gene lost 5 bases, with 10 bases spanning the gap. Germline CDR1 SGHAT, CDR2 FQNNGV. The CDR3 loop is CASSLLRRTEAFF. CDR3 nucleotide sequence: TGTGCCAGCAGCTTGCTAAGGCGAACTGAAGCTTTCTTT.

The rearrangement joins TRBV11-2 to TRBJ2-5; perhaps TRBD1 as D (5 bases). The CDR3 is 15 residues long. The germline V and J ends were trimmed by 4 bases and 4 bases, with 16 bases remaining between them. In germline, CDR1 is SGHAT, CDR2 FQNNGV. Here the CDR3 reads CASSYRDSNPETQYF. The CDR3 DNA reads as TGTGCCAGCAGCTACCGAGACAGTAACCCAGAGACCCAGTACTTC.